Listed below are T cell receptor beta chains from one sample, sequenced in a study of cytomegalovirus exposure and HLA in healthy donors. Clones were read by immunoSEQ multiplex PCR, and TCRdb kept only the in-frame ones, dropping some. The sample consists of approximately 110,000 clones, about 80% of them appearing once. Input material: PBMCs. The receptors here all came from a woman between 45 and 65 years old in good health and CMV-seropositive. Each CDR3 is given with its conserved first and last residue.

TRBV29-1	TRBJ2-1	CSVAGTSGRLDEQFF
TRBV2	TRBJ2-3	CASRRTGADTQYF
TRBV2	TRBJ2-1	CASSEVPGGEQFF
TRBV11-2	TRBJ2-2	CASSFDGNRVTGELFF
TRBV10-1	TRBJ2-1	CATRQLFSYNEQFF
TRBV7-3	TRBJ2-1	CASSLTGGTVYNEQFF
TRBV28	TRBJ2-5	CASSLAGEAQYF
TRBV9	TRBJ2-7	CASSPRLAGQLYEQYF
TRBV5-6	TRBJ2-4	CASSDWTGGNSQYF
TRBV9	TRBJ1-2	CASSVQGVSHGYTF
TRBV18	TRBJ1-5	CASSTGAGQPQHF
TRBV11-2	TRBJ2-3	CASSLARTGLSTDTQYF
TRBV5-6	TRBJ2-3	CASSLGLAVRDTQYF
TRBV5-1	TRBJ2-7	CASSLAGTLYEQYF
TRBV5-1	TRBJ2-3	CASLAGTPSTDTQYF
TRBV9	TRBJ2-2	CASSGTSGTGELFF
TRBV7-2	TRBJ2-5	CASSPGTGETQYF
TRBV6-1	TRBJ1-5	CASRLPGGNQPQHF
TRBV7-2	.	CASSLEGTTYEQYF
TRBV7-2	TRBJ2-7	CASSWTSGGPYEQYF
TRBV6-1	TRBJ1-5	CASSQGRQGGSNQPQHF
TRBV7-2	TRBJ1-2	CASSVGTGDGYTF
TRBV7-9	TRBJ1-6	CASSAKGQRTSSPLHF
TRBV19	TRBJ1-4	CATAGPTNEKLFF
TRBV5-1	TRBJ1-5	CASSLGVAGGIQPQHF
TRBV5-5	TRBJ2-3	CASSLGAVTDTQYF
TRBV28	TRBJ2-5	CASSGTSGREETQYF
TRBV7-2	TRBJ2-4	CASSLESLGLAVNSQYF
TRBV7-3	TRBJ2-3	CASSSFARAGGPTDTQYF
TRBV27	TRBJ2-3	CASSPTTGDTQYF
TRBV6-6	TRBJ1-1	CASSYVSGAGAFF
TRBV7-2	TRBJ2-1	CASSLGLDNEQFF
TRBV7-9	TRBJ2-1	CASSHPTSGNYNEQFF
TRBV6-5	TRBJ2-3	CASGTGGTTDTQYF
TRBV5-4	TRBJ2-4	CASSVTGQGEIQYF
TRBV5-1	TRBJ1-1	CASSYAGRNTEAFF
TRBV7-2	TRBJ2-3	CASSSVAFPTDTQYF
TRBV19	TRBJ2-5	CASSTAREETQYF
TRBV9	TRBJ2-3	CASSEGTPRSTDTQYF
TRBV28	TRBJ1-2	CASRPGQGLGYTF
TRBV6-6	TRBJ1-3	CASSTQGGNTIYF
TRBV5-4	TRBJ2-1	CASSFRDREEEQFF
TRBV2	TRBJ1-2	CASTVVGGYGYTF
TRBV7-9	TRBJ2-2	CASSLGARLNTGELFF
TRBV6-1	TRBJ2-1	CASSPDFLSYNEQFF
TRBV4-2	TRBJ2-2	CASSQDMLAGGQYTGELFF
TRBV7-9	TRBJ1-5	CASSFGRDQPQHF
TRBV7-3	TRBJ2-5	CASSPTGGRETQYF
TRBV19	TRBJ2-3	CASRIRQGPDTQYF